This record looks at one T cell receptor beta chain sequence and its context. What it recognizes is unknown. This entry belongs to a study of beta chain features in type 1 diabetes. Study-wide findings and caveats: In every one of the four CD4+ subsets, TCRB CDR3s were moderately but significantly shorter in Type 1 diabetes patients.

A single heparinised blood sample, averaging around 110 mL, was obtained per donor. The CDR3 runs to 16 residues. Germline V gene data show CDR1 as SGHVS and CDR2 as FNYEAQ. The V gene end was trimmed by 1 base and the J gene end by 2 bases; junction bases not matched to a gene: 5. What was sequenced were expressed TCRB transcripts, since all of the isolated RNA had been reverse transcribed. Profiled with immunoSEQ multiplex PCR; TCRdb holds only in-frame clones, not every one. This table has 310,000 or so clones, over 7% appearing once. Sequencing was carried out using central memory CD4+ T cells from blood. The rearrangement joins TRBV7-6 to TRBJ2-3, with 8 bases matching TRBD2. The source of this sequence is a man aged 25 to 40 with type 1 diabetes. The CDR3 spells CASSLVSSGVTDTQYF. The CDR3 nucleotides read TGTGCCAGCAGCTTAGTGAGTAGCGGGGTCACAGATACGCAGTATTTT.